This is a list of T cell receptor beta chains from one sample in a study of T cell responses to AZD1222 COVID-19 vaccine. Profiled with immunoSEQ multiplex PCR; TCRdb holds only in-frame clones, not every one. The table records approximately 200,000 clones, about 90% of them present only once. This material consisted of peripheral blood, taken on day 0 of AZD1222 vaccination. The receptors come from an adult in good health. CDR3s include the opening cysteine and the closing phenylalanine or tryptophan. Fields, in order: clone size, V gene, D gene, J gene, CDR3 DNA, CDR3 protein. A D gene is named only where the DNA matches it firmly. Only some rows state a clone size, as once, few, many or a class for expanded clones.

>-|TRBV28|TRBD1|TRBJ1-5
TGTGCCAGCAACCGGGACAGGGGGAATCAGCCCCAGCATTTT
CASNRDRGNQPQHF
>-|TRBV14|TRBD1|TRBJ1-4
TGTGCCAGCAGCTTTGCCGGGACAGGGGGTGCAAAACTGTTTTTT
CASSFAGTGGAKLFF
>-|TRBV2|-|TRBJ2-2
TGTGCCAGCAAAACTAACGGGGGACCAACCGGGGAGCTGTTTTTT
CASKTNGGPTGELFF
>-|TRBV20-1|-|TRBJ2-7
TGCAGTGCTAGTTTCCTTCGCGGGGTGAGCTACGAGCAGTACTTC
CSASFLRGVSYEQYF
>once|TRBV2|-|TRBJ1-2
TGTGCCAGCAGTGAATCCCGAGGGAATGGCTACACCTTC
CASSESRGNGYTF
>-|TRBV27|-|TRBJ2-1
TGTGCCAGCAGTTTTTCCCTCGGTGAGCAGTTCTTC
CASSFSLGEQFF
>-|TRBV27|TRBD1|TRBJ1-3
TGTGCCAGCAGTTCCCGGGACAGCGGAAACACCATATATTTT
CASSSRDSGNTIYF
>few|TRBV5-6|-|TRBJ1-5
TGTGCCAGCAGCTTGGGGCAGGTCCCCCTCCAGCATTTT
CASSLGQVPLQHF
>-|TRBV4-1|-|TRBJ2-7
TGCGCCAGCAGCCAAGATAACGGGAACGAGCAGTACTTC
CASSQDNGNEQYF
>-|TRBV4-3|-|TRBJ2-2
TGCGCCAGCAGCCAGGGGTTATCATCGAACACCGGGGAGCTGTTTTTT
CASSQGLSSNTGELFF
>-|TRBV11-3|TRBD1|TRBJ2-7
TGTGCCAGCAGCTTAGCCTCGACAGGGGATTCCTACGAGCAGTACTTC
CASSLASTGDSYEQYF
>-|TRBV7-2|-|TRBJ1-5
TGTGCCAGCAGCTTGAGAGGAAATCAGCCCCAGCATTTT
CASSLRGNQPQHF
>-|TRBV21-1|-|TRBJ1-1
TGTGCTCAGCAGCCGGGACCGATCATTGAAGCTTTCTTT
CAQQPGPIIEAFF
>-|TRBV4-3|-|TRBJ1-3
TGCGCCAGCAGCCAAGAAACCGGGGGTGGTGGAAACACCATATATTTT
CASSQETGGGGNTIYF
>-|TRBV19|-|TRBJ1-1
TGTGCCAGTAGTACTGCCGGAGCCCATTTGAACACTGAAGCTTTCTTT
CASSTAGAHLNTEAFF
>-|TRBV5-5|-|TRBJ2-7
TGTGCCAGCAGCTTGGCCCTGGGACTCGAGCAGTACTTC
CASSLALGLEQYF
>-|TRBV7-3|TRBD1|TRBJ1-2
TGTGCCAGCAGCCCAGAGCCAGGGGGGGTTAGCGGCTACACCTTC
CASSPEPGGVSGYTF
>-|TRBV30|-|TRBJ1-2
TGTGCCTGTGTTGGGCAGGGTAACTATGGCTACACCTTC
CACVGQGNYGYTF
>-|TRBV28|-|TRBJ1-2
TGTGCTAGCAGTTTCGTCCCAGGGTTGGATGGCTACACCTTC
CASSFVPGLDGYTF
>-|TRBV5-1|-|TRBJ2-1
TGCGCCAGCAGCTTTCAGGGTACCTCCTACAATGAGCAGTTCTTC
CASSFQGTSYNEQFF
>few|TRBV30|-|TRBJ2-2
TGTGCCTGGAGTGCTCAGGGGATGGACACCGGGGAGCTGTTTTTT
CAWSAQGMDTGELFF
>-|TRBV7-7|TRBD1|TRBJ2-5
TGTGCCAGCAGCCAGGGGACAGGGGCGCAAGAGACCCAGTACTTC
CASSQGTGAQETQYF
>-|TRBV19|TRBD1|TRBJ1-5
TGTGCCAGTAGCCCGACAGGGACTAGCAATCAGCCCCAGCATTTT
CASSPTGTSNQPQHF
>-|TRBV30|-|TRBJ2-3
TGTGCCTGGAGCGTCATGGGGACAGATACGCAGTATTTT
CAWSVMGTDTQYF
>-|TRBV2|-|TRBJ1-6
TGTGCCAGCAGTGAGGGAGGAATGGTGGATTCACCCCTCCACTTT
CASSEGGMVDSPLHF
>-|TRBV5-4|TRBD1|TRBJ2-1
TGTGCCAGCAGCTTGGGGCCGACAGGGGGGAATGAGCAGTTCTTC
CASSLGPTGGNEQFF
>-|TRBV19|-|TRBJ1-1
TGTGCCAGTAGTTCCCTCCGTGGGACTGAAGCTTTCTTT
CASSSLRGTEAFF
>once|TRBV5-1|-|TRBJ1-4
TGCGCCAGCAGCTTTTCGGGGGTGAGAGAAAAACTGTTTTTT
CASSFSGVREKLFF
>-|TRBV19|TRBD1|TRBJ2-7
TGTGCCAGTAGTACGCCGACCGGGACAGGGTTTCGTGAGCAGTACTTC
CASSTPTGTGFREQYF
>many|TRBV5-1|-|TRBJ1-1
TGCGCCAGCAGCTTGGCAGGCAGCGTGAACACTGAAGCTTTCTTT
CASSLAGSVNTEAFF
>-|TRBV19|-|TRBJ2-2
TGTGCCAGTATGGGAGGGACAGCTAACACCGGGGAGCTGTTTTTT
CASMGGTANTGELFF
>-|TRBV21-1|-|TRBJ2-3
TGTGCCAGCAGCAGGGTAGGGTGCTCCACAGATACGCAGTATTTT
CASSRVGCSTDTQYF
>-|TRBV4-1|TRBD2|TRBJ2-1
TGCGCCAGCAGCCAACTTGGACTAGCGCCTTACAATGAGCAGTTCTTC
CASSQLGLAPYNEQFF
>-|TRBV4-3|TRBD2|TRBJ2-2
TGCGCCAGCAGCCAGCTCTCGACTAGCGGGGGGTCGACCGGGGAGCTGTTTTTT
CASSQLSTSGGSTGELFF
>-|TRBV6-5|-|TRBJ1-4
TGTGCCAGCAGCCCCTTCGTGGGGCTGGGTGAAAAACTGTTTTTT
CASSPFVGLGEKLFF
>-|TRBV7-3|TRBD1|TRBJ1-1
TGTGCCAGCAGCCCCAGGGGGGGGACTGAAGCTTTCTTT
CASSPRGGTEAFF
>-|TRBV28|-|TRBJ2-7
TGTGCCAGCAGTTTATCCGGGGGGCGCGGCTCCGAGCAGTACTTC
CASSLSGGRGSEQYF
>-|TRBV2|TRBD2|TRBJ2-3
TGTGCCAGCAGTGAATACCGGGCGGGGGGGCCAGATACGCAGTATTTT
CASSEYRAGGPDTQYF
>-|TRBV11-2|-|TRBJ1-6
TGTGCCAGCAGCTTAATGTTTAATTCACCCCTCCACTTT
CASSLMFNSPLHF
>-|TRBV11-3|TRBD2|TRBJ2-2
TGTGCCAGCAGCCCTTCTAGCGGGGGGGCCACCGGGGAGCTGTTTTTT
CASSPSSGGATGELFF
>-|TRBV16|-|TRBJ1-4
TGTGCCAGCAGTAGGGGGACTCCTAATGAAAAACTGTTTTTT
CASSRGTPNEKLFF
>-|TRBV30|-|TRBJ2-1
TGTGCCTGGACGCGTGTTACAATGAGCAATGAGCAGTTCTTC
CAWTRVTMSNEQFF
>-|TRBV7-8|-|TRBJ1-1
TGTGCCAGCACCCTTCTTAGGGGGGGAAACACTGAAGCTTTCTTT
CASTLLRGGNTEAFF
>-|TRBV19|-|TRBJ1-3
TGTGCCAGTTGCCAAAGGGAGCCAGGAAACACCATATATTTT
CASCQREPGNTIYF
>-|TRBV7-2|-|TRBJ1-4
TGTGCCAGCCGGGAGAACAGGGCAAGTGAAAAACTGTTTTTT
CASRENRASEKLFF